These T cell receptor beta chains were read from a single sample in a study of blood T cell repertoires in COVID-19. Measured with immunoSEQ multiplex PCR; TCRdb has only the in-frame clones, and not every one. Counted here are under 300,000 clones, more than 80% occurring once; the ten biggest clones make up 2.4%. Sequenced material: PBMCs or T cells enriched from blood (not recorded which). The receptor source for this set is a woman under 30 who had recovered from COVID-19. Both conserved end residues are part of each CDR3. The D gene is left open where the match is weak. Rows may omit the clone size; those that give it use once, few, many or a size class.

size,D,V,J,DNA,CDR3
NA,NA,TRBV6-5,TRBJ1-5,TGTGCCAGCAGTTACGGCAGGGGTGCCAATCAGCCCCAGCATTTT,CASSYGRGANQPQHF
NA,TRBD1,TRBV3-1/TRBV3-2,TRBJ1-6,TGTGCCAGCAGCCTAACCGGGACAGAGGATTCACCCCTCCACTTT,CASSLTGTEDSPLHF
NA,TRBD1,TRBV19,TRBJ2-3,TGTGCCAGTAGTCCTTGGGGACGACAGGGCGCCGATACGCAGTATTTT,CASSPWGRQGADTQYF
once,NA,TRBV20-1,TRBJ2-5,TGCAGTGCTAGAGGACCCGGGGACCAGTACTTC,CSARGPGDQYF
NA,NA,TRBV11-2,TRBJ1-2,TGTGCCAGCAGCCCCGGGGGGGTCTATGGCTACACCTTC,CASSPGGVYGYTF
NA,NA,TRBV5-1,TRBJ1-6,TGCGCCAGCAGCTTGACCAACAGGGACTCACCCCTCCACTTT,CASSLTNRDSPLHF
NA,NA,TRBV19,TRBJ1-6,TGTGCCAGTTCTCTCGGACAGAATAATTCACCCCTCCACTTT,CASSLGQNNSPLHF
NA,TRBD1,TRBV3-1/TRBV3-2,TRBJ1-2,TGTGCCAGCAGCGGGGGGACAGGGGGGACCTATGGCTACACCTTC,CASSGGTGGTYGYTF
NA,TRBD1,TRBV5-6,TRBJ2-7,TGTGCCAGCAGCCCTGGACAGGGCGGCCACTACGAGCAGTACTTC,CASSPGQGGHYEQYF
NA,TRBD1,TRBV6-6,TRBJ1-1,TGTGCCAGCAGTTACGGACAGGGAGGAACTGAAGCTTTCTTT,CASSYGQGGTEAFF
once,TRBD2,TRBV11-3,TRBJ2-3,TGTGCCAGCAGCCGCGGACTAGGCAACGGAGATACGCAGTATTTT,CASSRGLGNGDTQYF
NA,NA,TRBV14,TRBJ2-2,TGTGCCAGCAGCCAAGACAGGACAGCGAACACCGGGGAGCTGTTTTTT,CASSQDRTANTGELFF
once,TRBD1,TRBV2,TRBJ1-5,TGTGCCAGCAGGGCCGGACAGGGGGGACAGCCCCAGCATTTT,CASRAGQGGQPQHF
NA,TRBD1,TRBV5-1,TRBJ1-1,TGCGCCAGCGGGGACAGCAAAGCTTTCTTT,CASGDSKAFF
few,TRBD1,TRBV3-1/TRBV3-2,TRBJ1-1,TGTGCCAGCAGCCAAGTCTCCCGGGACAGGGTTGGCGAAGCTTTCTTT,CASSQVSRDRVGEAFF
NA,NA,TRBV4-1,TRBJ1-2,TGCGCCAGCAGCCCGGCCGAACAGGACCTCTATGGCTACACCTTC,CASSPAEQDLYGYTF
NA,NA,TRBV9,TRBJ1-4,TGTGCCAGCAGCGTAGATCCACTCACCGCAACTAATGAAAAACTGTTTTTT,CASSVDPLTATNEKLFF
medium-sized,NA,TRBV2,TRBJ2-2,TGTGCCAGCATGGAGGGGATGACCCCCGGGGAGCTGTTTTTT,CASMEGMTPGELFF
NA,NA,TRBV15,TRBJ2-1,TGTGCCACCAGCAGAGGGAGAGGCGGCCATGGGAATGAGCAGTTCTTC,CATSRGRGGHGNEQFF
NA,TRBD1,TRBV11-1,TRBJ2-7,TGTGCCAGCAGCCCGGACAGGGGGCCGCGGTACGAGCAGTACTTC,CASSPDRGPRYEQYF
NA,NA,TRBV2,TRBJ2-6,TGTGCCAGCAGTGGAGCCCGGGGGACCGGGGCCAACGTCCTGACTTTC,CASSGARGTGANVLTF
NA,NA,TRBV10-1,TRBJ1-1,TGCGCCAGCAGTGAGAGTAGGCGGCCCGCTGAAGCTTTCTTT,CASSESRRPAEAFF
NA,TRBD2,TRBV19,TRBJ2-3,TGTGCCAGTAGTGACCAAGCGCTAGCGGGGGGTTCCGCAGATACGCAGTATTTT,CASSDQALAGGSADTQYF
NA,TRBD1,TRBV6-5,TRBJ2-7,TGTGCCAGCAGTTACTCAGGGACAGAGAACGAGCAGTACTTC,CASSYSGTENEQYF
NA,TRBD1,TRBV29-1,TRBJ1-2,TGCAGCGTTGAGAAACAGGGGGCTGGCTATGGCTACACCTTC,CSVEKQGAGYGYTF
few,NA,TRBV5-6,TRBJ2-5,TGTGCCAGCAGCCAGGGCAGGGTAGGAAAGACCCAGTACTTC,CASSQGRVGKTQYF
NA,TRBD1,TRBV5-6,TRBJ1-1,TGTGCCAGCAGCTTGGATACAGGGGAACCGAACACTGAAGCTTTCTTT,CASSLDTGEPNTEAFF
NA,NA,TRBV5-1,TRBJ2-5,TGCGCCAGCAGTAGGTACAGGGTTGAGACCCAGTACTTC,CASSRYRVETQYF
NA,NA,TRBV6-2/TRBV6-3,TRBJ2-7,TGTGCCAGCAGTTACCGGTACGAGCAGTACTTC,CASSYRYEQYF
NA,NA,TRBV5-1,TRBJ2-7,TGCGCCAGCAGCTTGTCTACAGGCTCCTACGAGCAGTACTTC,CASSLSTGSYEQYF
NA,NA,TRBV6-6,TRBJ1-2,TGTGCCAGCAGTCCTACAGGGTTTGGCTACACCTTC,CASSPTGFGYTF
NA,TRBD1,TRBV19,TRBJ1-1,TGTGCCAGCCAGGGACAGCCGAACACTGAAGCTTTCTTT,CASQGQPNTEAFF
NA,TRBD1,TRBV9,TRBJ1-6,TGTGCCAGCAGCGTCGCGACGGGGACAGATAATTCACCCCTCCACTTT,CASSVATGTDNSPLHF
NA,NA,TRBV13,TRBJ1-1,TGTGCCAGCAGCTTACAGGGGTCTGAAGCTTTCTTT,CASSLQGSEAFF
NA,TRBD2,TRBV7-3,TRBJ2-1,TGTGCCAGCAGCCCGACTGGCGGGGGGTACAATGAGCAGTTCTTC,CASSPTGGGYNEQFF
NA,NA,TRBV7-9,TRBJ2-3,TGTGCCAGCAGGAGAAGCACAGATACGCAGTATTTT,CASRRSTDTQYF
NA,TRBD1,TRBV28,TRBJ1-2,TGTGCCAGCAGGCTCAGGGGGCTGGGCTACACCTTC,CASRLRGLGYTF
NA,NA,TRBV30,TRBJ1-4,TGTGCCTCACAGTCAGGGGCAACTAATGAAAAACTGTTTTTT,CASQSGATNEKLFF
NA,NA,TRBV7-2,TRBJ2-5,TGTGCCAGCAGCTTAAGCGGGGACACGGGGGGTAAAGAGACCCAGTACTTC,CASSLSGDTGGKETQYF
NA,TRBD1,TRBV27,TRBJ1-1,TGTGCCAGCAGTTTACTCCTGACAGGGGGCGGAAAGACTGAAGCTTTCTTT,CASSLLLTGGGKTEAFF
NA,NA,TRBV15,TRBJ2-7,TGTGCCACCAGCAGAGATGACACCGGGAGCTCCTACGAGCAGTACTTC,CATSRDDTGSSYEQYF
NA,NA,TRBV30,TRBJ1-1,TGTGCCTGGAGTGTGGCCGGGGGAGCTTTCTTT,CAWSVAGGAFF